The text below deals with one T cell receptor (beta chain). Its antigen is not identified. The CDR3 totals 14 residues. The germline V gene has CDR1 MNHEY and CDR2 SVGAGI. Trimming pared 0 bases from V and 7 bases from J, leaving 12 bases between. This sample was included in a study of follicular helper T cells after annual influenza vaccination. Findings and limits, study-wide: Recurrent ICOS+CD38+ cTfh clonotypes included tetramer and AIM influenza-specific ones.

Profiled with immunoSEQ multiplex PCR; TCRdb holds only in-frame clones, not every one. The sample holds over 8,000 clones, approximately 81% seen once. Time point of the sample: 2015-2016 season, 7 days after influenza vaccination. The receptor was derived from an adult who received the influenza vaccine. The chain combines TRBV6-5 with TRBJ1-1; D might be TRBD1 (6 bases). The material sequenced was CXCR5+ CD38- circulating T follicular helper cells from blood, taken 7 days after influenza vaccination. Documented subset: circulating Tfh, non-naive CD4+CXCR5+PD-1+ (ICOS+CD38+ or ICOS-CD38-). The CDR3, as DNA: TGTGCCAGCAGTTACTCGATTGGGACAAATGAAGCTTTCTTT. Protein: CASSYSIGTNEAFF.